This entry is about one T cell receptor (beta chain). Trimming removed 1 base from V and 5 bases from J; junction bases left unmatched: 4. This CDR3 has 14 amino acids. In germline, CDR1 is MGHDK, CDR2 SYGVNS. This specimen comes from a study of T-cell memory formation after mild COVID-19. Looking at the study overall: TCR clusters were largely donor specific.

One entry per CDR3 protein, called by TCRdb with MiXCR from the 5' RACE reads. The repertoire holds approximately 300,000 distinct CDR3 sequences, with approximately 20% as singletons. V usage is TRBV25-1 and J usage is TRBJ2-7; 8 nucleotides line up with TRBD1. The TCR comes from a young man who had mild COVID-19 (a few samples of this study predate the infection). Cell type and time point are not known. The material sequenced was PBMCs or a T cell subset sorted from them (not recorded which). The CDR3 region is CASSELDRGHEQYF. The CDR3 DNA follows: TGTGCCAGCAGTGAATTAGACAGGGGCCACGAGCAGTACTTC.